The 28 T cell receptor beta chains in this list originate from one sample, sequenced in a study of T cell responses to AZD1222 COVID-19 vaccine. Sequencing used immunoSEQ multiplex PCR; TCRdb keeps in-frame clones, though not all of them. The sample lists around 80,000 clones, around 93% occurring once. Sequences were derived from peripheral blood, sampled 28 days after the second AZD1222 dose. The receptors stem from an adult who received the AZD1222 COVID-19 vaccine.

CDR3 nucleotide sequence: TGTGCCAGTACCCGGGACAGCACAGATACGCAGTATTTT. Amino acid sequence: CASTRDSTDTQYF. The chain is built from TRBV19 and TRBJ2-3; either TRBD1 or TRBD2 may fit D (5 bases each). Between the trimmed V and J ends, which lost 7 bases and 0 bases, there was a span of 8 bases. Germline V CDR1 and CDR2: LNHDA, SQIVND (reference sequence). The CDR3 is 13 residues long.

CDR3 sequence reads: CASRLTGTLNSPLHF. Written as DNA, the CDR3 is TGTGCCAGCAGACTTACCGGGACATTAAATTCACCCCTCCACTTT. The chain employs TRBV7-8 and TRBJ1-6; TRBD1 is a possible D gene (6 bases). This CDR3 region has 15 residues. V was cut by 6 bases and J by 7 bases, with 16 bases left in between. Germline loops: CDR1 SGHVS, CDR2 FQNEAQ.

The chain recombines TRBV6-5 with TRBJ2-1, with 9 bases fitting TRBD1. This CDR3 contains 14 residues. Germline V gives CDR1 MNHEY, CDR2 SVGAGI. Trimming took 5 bases from V and 6 from J; bases not matched to a gene: 5. This CDR3 reads CASSRDRVLNEQFF. For the CDR3, the DNA is TGTGCCAGCAGTAGGGACAGGGTTCTCAATGAGCAGTTCTTC.

The V gene is TRBV9, the J gene TRBJ2-7, with TRBD1 identical over 8 bases. CDR3 length: 16 amino acids. The junction had 10 bases not matched to a gene; V was cut back by 0 bases and J by 5 bases. Germline lookup yields CDR1 SGDLS and CDR2 YYNGEE. CDR3 amino acids: CASSVVPQGAPHEQYF. The DNA of the CDR3 is TGTGCCAGCAGCGTAGTTCCCCAGGGGGCGCCCCACGAGCAGTACTTC.

The chain is built from TRBV7-2 and TRBJ2-1; D uncertain. The CDR3 is made up of 14 amino acids. V shed 4 bases and J shed 9 bases, with 16 bases lying between them. The germline gives CDR1 SGHTA, CDR2 FQGNSA. CDR3 DNA sequence: TGTGCCAGCAGCTCGCGGACCCTACCGGGTGAGCAGTTCTTC. Its translation is CASSSRTLPGEQFF. The variable domain in full, completed from reference TRBV7-2 and TRBJ2-1, reads GAGVSQSPSNKVTEKGKDVELRCDPISGHTALYWYRQSLGQGLEFLIYFQGNSAPDKSGLPSDRFSAERTGGSVSTLTIQRTQQEDSAVYLCASSSRTLPGEQFFGPGTRLTVL.

J is TRBJ2-2 and V is TRBV5-1, with a tentative D call TRBD1 (6 bases). The CDR3 totals 16 residues. CDR1 and CDR2 (germline): SGHRS, YFSETQ. Trimming shortened V by 9 bases and J by 3 bases, and 21 bases separated the two germline ends. The CDR3 protein is CATLSGPGDYTGELFF. The DNA for the CDR3 is TGCGCCACCTTATCTGGCCCAGGGGATTACACCGGGGAGCTGTTTTTT.

V is TRBV18 and J is TRBJ1-1; D is undetermined. V was pared by 1 base and J by 6 bases, with 9 bases between. Germline loops: CDR1 KGHSH, CDR2 LQKENI. This CDR3 has 13 residues. Written as DNA, the CDR3 is TGTGCCAGCTCACCACTAGTCGGATCTGAAGCTTTCTTT. Protein sequence: CASSPLVGSEAFF.

This chain uses TRBV2 with TRBJ2-3, with TRBD2 identical over 7 bases. CDR1 and CDR2 from the germline V gene are SNHLY and FYNNEI. The CDR3 spans 16 residues. CDR3 nucleotide sequence: TGTGTCAGGCCTCTGTCGAGCGGGACTATCACAGATACGCAGTATTTT. Amino acids: CVRPLSSGTITDTQYF.

The chain combines TRBV28 with TRBJ2-3; the D gene is possibly TRBD2 (5 bases). Germline CDR1 is MDHEN and CDR2 is SYDVKM. The CDR3 runs 19 residues. With 5 bases removed from V and 0 bases from J, the gap between germline ends came to 24 bases. The CDR3 here is CASSRLTRSGRASTDTQYF. CDR3 DNA: TGTGCCAGCAGTCGACTAACCCGCTCGGGCAGAGCTAGCACAGATACGCAGTATTTT.

The chain couples TRBV28 to TRBJ2-7; D uncertain. CDR3 size: 15 residues. With 5 bases removed from V and 0 bases from J, the gap between germline ends came to 14 bases. Germline values: CDR1 MDHEN, CDR2 SYDVKM. Here the CDR3 DNA reads TGTGCCAGCAGTCCGACCAGATGGTTCTCCTACGAGCAGTACTTC. Translating it yields CASSPTRWFSYEQYF.

The chain links TRBV29-1 to TRBJ1-2, with a weak D call TRBD1 (5 bases). CDR1 and CDR2 from the germline V gene are SQVTM and ANQGSEA. This CDR3 has 13 residues. Trimming took 6 bases from V and 4 from J, leaving 15 bases between them. Here the CDR3 DNA reads TGCAGCGTGGGGGTCCCCGAGGGCTATGGCTACACCTTC. Protein product: CSVGVPEGYGYTF.

This clone was counted only a few times. This chain joins TRBV7-2 and TRBJ2-7; no reliable D call. Germline CDR1 SGHTA, CDR2 FQGNSA. With 5 bases removed from V and 5 bases from J, the gap between germline ends came to 10 bases. The CDR3 runs 12 residues. The CDR3 loop reads CASSPRSHEQYF. CDR3 in DNA: TGTGCCAGCAGCCCAAGGAGTCACGAGCAGTACTTC.

V gene TRBV5-5 combines with J gene TRBJ2-1; no reliable D call. The CDR3 extends over 15 amino acids. V was cut by 0 bases and J by 0 bases, with 7 bases left in between. The germline CDR1 and CDR2 sequences are SGHKS and YYEKEE (reference sequence). This chain's CDR3 is CASSLDSSSYNEQFF. CDR3 sequence (DNA): TGTGCCAGCAGCTTGGACTCCAGCTCCTACAATGAGCAGTTCTTC.

This clone was recorded once. This rearrangement joins TRBV29-1 to TRBJ1-1; weak D call: TRBD1 (6 bases). The CDR3 totals 14 residues. Trimming stripped 7 bases from V and 0 bases from J, with 15 bases between. Germline assignment: CDR1 SQVTM and CDR2 ANQGSEA. The CDR3 DNA follows: TGCAGCGGGCTATTGGGACAATTGAACACTGAAGCTTTCTTT. This encodes CSGLLGQLNTEAFF.

The rearrangement joins TRBV24-1 to TRBJ2-1; 12 nucleotides match TRBD2. The trim removed 0 bases at V and 2 bases at J, leaving 10 bases unmatched. Germline V gives CDR1 KGHDR, CDR2 SFDVKD. This CDR3 contains 20 residues. As DNA, the CDR3 is TGTGCCACCAGTGATTTGAAGACTAGCGGGAGTTCCTATCCCTACAATGAGCAGTTCTTC. Encoded protein: CATSDLKTSGSSYPYNEQFF.

This clone was seen only a few times. This chain joins TRBV4-2 and TRBJ2-7; D perhaps matches TRBD1 (6 bases). The germline gives CDR1 LGHNA, CDR2 YNFKEQ. This CDR3 comprises 16 residues. V lost 0 bases, J lost 0 bases, and 12 bases lay in between. Here the CDR3 DNA reads TGTGCCAGCAGCCAAGATGTGGGACACGCCTCCTACGAGCAGTACTTC. Its protein product is CASSQDVGHASYEQYF.

The chain has TRBV6-5 and TRBJ1-2; possibly TRBD1 for D (6 bases). CDR3 size: 16 residues. CDR1 MNHEY and CDR2 SVGAGI come from the germline V gene. V lost 0 bases and J lost 1, with 12 bases in between. CDR3 sequence: CASSYSGHLRNYGYTF. The CDR3 DNA is TGTGCCAGCAGTTACTCGGGACACCTACGTAACTATGGCTACACCTTC.

The chain carries TRBV7-9 and TRBJ2-5, with D perhaps TRBD2 (7 bases). The CDR3 contains 14 residues. Trimming took 5 bases from V and 4 from J, leaving 14 bases between them. Germline V gene data show CDR1 as SEHNR and CDR2 as FQNEAQ (reference sequence). The CDR3 spells CASSLAGAGETQYF. CDR3 sequence (DNA): TGTGCCAGCAGCCTTGCGGGGGCGGGAGAGACCCAGTACTTC.

A single count supports this clone. The chain recombines TRBV7-2 with TRBJ2-2; D ambiguous. V was pared by 1 base and J by 0 bases, with 9 bases between. The CDR3 extends over 16 amino acids. Germline V gene data show CDR1 as SGHTA and CDR2 as FQGNSA. Here the CDR3 reads CASSLVRLANTGELFF. CDR3 DNA: TGTGCCAGCAGCTTAGTTCGCTTGGCGAACACCGGGGAGCTGTTTTTT.

The rearrangement links TRBV6-1 to TRBJ2-2; 10 positions agree with TRBD1. Trimming took 4 bases from V and 3 from J; bases not matched to a gene: 2. CDR3 size: 15 residues. Germline CDR1 MNHNS, CDR2 SASEGT. CDR3 sequence reads: CASSGGQGYTGELFF. The CDR3 nucleotides are TGTGCCAGCAGTGGGGGACAGGGGTACACCGGGGAGCTGTTTTTT.

This clone was detected only once. The rearrangement uses TRBV19 and TRBJ2-1; 13 bases are a match to TRBD2. This CDR3 contains 18 residues. The ends lost 5 bases at V and 4 bases at J; junction bases unmatched: 11. Germline assignment: CDR1 LNHDA and CDR2 SQIVND (reference sequence). Here the CDR3 reads CASSFWTSGSVGYNEQFF. The CDR3, as DNA: TGTGCCAGTAGTTTCTGGACTAGCGGGAGTGTCGGGTACAATGAGCAGTTCTTC.

This clone was seen a handful of times. The chain joins TRBV7-9 to TRBJ2-1; D uncertain. Trimming cost V 3 bases and J 5 bases, with 8 bases left between them. The CDR3 contains 13 residues. From germline, CDR1 is SEHNR and CDR2 FQNEAQ (reference sequence). CDR3 DNA: TGTGCCAGCAGCTTGTCTGCGCACAATGAGCAGTTCTTC. It is translated as CASSLSAHNEQFF.

This clone came up once. The chain combines TRBV28 with TRBJ2-3, with D maybe TRBD2 (6 bases). The germline V and J ends were trimmed by 4 bases and 2 bases, with 13 bases remaining between them. This CDR3 contains 15 residues. The V gene's germline CDR1 is MDHEN and CDR2 SYDVKM. The CDR3 bases are TGTGCCAGCAGTTATGGCGGGACGGCCACAGATACGCAGTATTTT. It specifies CASSYGGTATDTQYF.

Written as DNA, the CDR3 is TGTGCCAGCAGTGCCCTGGGACTAGCGGGAGAGAATGAGCAGTTCTTC. Its protein is CASSALGLAGENEQFF. The chain joins TRBV25-1 to TRBJ2-1; 14 bases line up with TRBD2. Germline V gene sequence: CDR1 MGHDK, CDR2 SYGVNS. V was clipped by 4 bases and J by 7 bases; unmatched bases: 6. The CDR3 spans 16 residues. Filled out from reference TRBV25-1 and TRBJ2-1, the complete variable domain reads EADIYQTPRYLVIGTGKKITLECSQTMGHDKMYWYQQDPGMELHLIHYSYGVNSTEKGDLSSESTVSRIRTEHFPLTLESARPSHTSQYLCASSALGLAGENEQFFGPGTRLTVL.

This clone was found once. DNA for the CDR3: TGTGCCAGCACCCGAGGCTGGGCCTCTGATGAAAAACTGTTTTTT. Translating gives CASTRGWASDEKLFF. This chain joins TRBV6-5 and TRBJ1-4; no reliable D call. The CDR3 has 15 amino acids. V was clipped by 7 bases and J by 6 bases, with 18 bases between them. Germline CDR1 reads MNHEY; CDR2 reads SVGAGI.

This clone has a single count. The chain links TRBV6-6 to TRBJ1-1; D is unresolved. The V end lost 5 bases, the J end lost 2 bases, and 9 bases lay between the germline ends. This CDR3 is 13 amino acids long. The V gene's germline CDR1 is MNHNY and CDR2 SVGAGI (reference sequence). The CDR3 is CASSQTANTEAFF. The CDR3 DNA reads as TGTGCCAGCAGTCAAACAGCTAACACTGAAGCTTTCTTT.

CDR3 sequence: CASSEVTGVTGELFF. CDR3 bases: TGTGCCAGCAGTGAAGTGACAGGGGTAACCGGGGAGCTGTTTTTT. The chain links TRBV2 to TRBJ2-2; TRBD1 agrees at 8 bases. Trimming removed 1 base from V and 5 bases from J; junction bases left unmatched: 3. This CDR3 is 15 amino acids long. Germline V gene sequence: CDR1 SNHLY, CDR2 FYNNEI.

The CDR3 coding sequence is TGTGCCAGCTCACCACCGGCCCAAAAAGAGACCCAGTACTTC. It yields the protein CASSPPAQKETQYF. The chain couples TRBV18 to TRBJ2-5; D ambiguous. CDR1 is KGHSH, CDR2 LQKENI, per germline. Trimming took off 0 bases at V and 3 bases at J, with 8 bases between the two ends. The CDR3 sequence is 14 residues long.